Below, 16 T cell receptor beta chains from the same sample are listed, as sequenced in a study of CD8 T cells in ankylosing spondylitis. Using its own MiXCR run on the 5' RACE reads, TCRdb lists one record per CDR3 protein. This sample yields 80,000 to 90,000 distinct CDR3 sequences, of which around 30% are seen a single time; roughly 59% belongs to the top ten. The sample comprised blood, either unsorted or a sorted T cell fraction (not recorded which). The receptors derive from a male donor with ankylosing spondylitis or in good health (not recorded which).

The V call is TRBV15, the J call TRBJ1-6, with TRBD1 identical over 9 bases. This CDR3 comprises 16 residues. With V trimmed by 0 bases and J by 10 bases, 7 bases remained unmatched. CDR1 is LNHNV and CDR2 is YYDKDF in the germline V gene (reference sequence). The CDR3 DNA reads TGTGCCACCAGCAGAGATGTTGGGGACAGGGACTCACCCCTCCACTTT. Amino acid sequence: CATSRDVGDRDSPLHF.

Only a few counts were recorded for this clonotype. This chain uses TRBV7-3 with TRBJ2-5; D perhaps matches TRBD2 (6 bases). In germline, CDR1 is SGHTA, CDR2 FQGTGA. Trimming cost V 5 bases and J 5 bases, with 12 bases left between them. The CDR3 totals 13 residues. CDR3 in amino acids: CASSTSGGETQYF. As DNA, the CDR3 is TGTGCCAGCAGCACATCAGGAGGGGAGACCCAGTACTTC.

This sequence joins TRBV20-1 and TRBJ2-1; 10 bases fit TRBD2. Losses at the gene ends were 6 bases for V and 0 bases for J; bases not matched to a gene: 8. This CDR3 has 16 amino acids. Germline values: CDR1 DFQATT, CDR2 SNEGSKA (reference sequence). As DNA, the CDR3 is TGCAGTGCCACTCCTAGCGGGGGAGTCTCCTACAATGAGCAGTTCTTC. Its protein is CSATPSGGVSYNEQFF.

This clonotype has just a few counts. This chain connects TRBV29-1 to TRBJ2-1; TRBD2 matches at 8 bases. CDR3 length: 14 residues. V gave up 7 bases and J gave up 0 bases; unmatched junction bases: 5. The V gene's germline CDR1 is SQVTM and CDR2 ANQGSEA. CDR3 amino acids: CSAPLAGSYNEQFF. The CDR3 coding sequence is TGCAGCGCGCCCCTAGCGGGCTCCTACAATGAGCAGTTCTTC.

This clonotype was observed once. This chain connects TRBV11-2 to TRBJ1-6, with D unresolved. V was pared by 1 base and J by 4 bases, with 23 bases between. Germline V CDR1 and CDR2: SGHAT, FQNNGV. The CDR3 sequence is 20 residues long. The CDR3 reads CASSLVSKSRSVDYNSPLHF. DNA of the CDR3: TGTGCCAGCAGCTTAGTATCGAAATCCCGGAGCGTGGATTATAATTCACCCCTCCACTTT. Filled out from reference TRBV11-2 and TRBJ1-6, the complete variable domain reads EAGVAQSPRYKIIEKRQSVAFWCNPISGHATLYWYQQILGQGPKLLIQFQNNGVVDDSQLPKDRFSAERLKGVDSTLKIQPAKLEDSAVYLCASSLVSKSRSVDYNSPLHFGNGTRLTVT.

This clonotype was seen ten or more times. The chain carries TRBV2 and TRBJ1-2, with D uncertain. This CDR3 contains 11 residues. Germline lookup yields CDR1 SNHLY and CDR2 FYNNEI. The V and J ends lost 8 bases and 3 bases respectively, with 7 bases between them. In DNA form, the CDR3 reads TGTGCCAGCCTTCTAGACTATGGCTACACCTTC. This encodes CASLLDYGYTF.

The V and J genes are TRBV5-1 and TRBJ1-4, with D tentatively TRBD1 (5 bases). V lost 4 bases and J 2 bases, leaving 12 bases between the germline ends. Germline CDR1 reads SGHRS; CDR2 reads YFSETQ. The CDR3 runs 15 residues. The CDR3 protein is CASSQGVGTNEKLFF. The CDR3 nucleotides are TGCGCCAGCAGCCAGGGTGTCGGGACTAATGAAAAACTGTTTTTT.

This chain connects TRBV7-3 to TRBJ1-5; D is ambiguous. Trimming took off 3 bases at V and 4 bases at J, with 7 bases between the two ends. The CDR3 consists of 13 residues. Germline loops: CDR1 SGHTA, CDR2 FQGTGA. In nucleotides, the CDR3 is TGTGCCAGCAGCTTGTCTTTGAATCAGCCCCAGCATTTT. Translated: CASSLSLNQPQHF.

A few counts support this clonotype. This chain connects TRBV11-2 to TRBJ2-2, with TRBD2 as a possible D gene (5 bases). Trimming cost V 3 bases and J 2 bases, with 10 bases left between them. The CDR3 sequence is 15 residues long. From germline, CDR1 is SGHAT and CDR2 FQNNGV. CDR3 coding DNA: TGTGCCAGCAGCTTGGTCGGGATTAACACCGGGGAGCTGTTTTTT. This gives the protein CASSLVGINTGELFF. The whole variable domain, filled in from reference TRBV11-2 and TRBJ2-2, reads EAGVAQSPRYKIIEKRQSVAFWCNPISGHATLYWYQQILGQGPKLLIQFQNNGVVDDSQLPKDRFSAERLKGVDSTLKIQPAKLEDSAVYLCASSLVGINTGELFFGEGSRLTVL.

This clonotype was counted a few times. The V call is TRBV20-1, the J call TRBJ1-6; no clear D. Between the trimmed V and J ends, which lost 3 bases and 9 bases, there was a span of 21 bases. The CDR3 covers 16 residues. Germline loops: CDR1 DFQATT, CDR2 SNEGSKA (reference sequence). The CDR3: CSASRQEVGYGSPLHF. The DNA of the CDR3 is TGCAGTGCTAGCCGTCAGGAAGTTGGTTACGGTTCACCCCTCCACTTT.

This chain uses TRBV3-1 with TRBJ2-3; D is perhaps TRBD2 (6 bases). V was shortened by 4 bases and J by 2 bases, with 13 bases between the two germline ends. CDR3 size: 15 residues. The germline gives CDR1 LGHDT, CDR2 YNNKEL (reference sequence). CDR3 nucleotides: TGTGCCAGCAGCCGGGTAGCGGAATTCACAGATACGCAGTATTTT. This translates into CASSRVAEFTDTQYF.

This sequence joins TRBV5-1 and TRBJ2-3; TRBD2 matches 8 bases. This CDR3 comprises 16 residues. From germline, CDR1 is SGHRS and CDR2 YFSETQ. V lost 7 bases and J lost 1; bases outside the gene matches: 11. CDR3 region: CASFTGGPGGTDTQYF. DNA of the CDR3: TGCGCCAGCTTTACGGGAGGGCCGGGGGGCACAGATACGCAGTATTTT.

The chain combines TRBV12-3 or TRBV12-4 with TRBJ1-5; TRBD1 agrees at 7 bases. The junction had 8 bases not matched to a gene; V was cut back by 6 bases and J by 3 bases. The CDR3 has 15 amino acids. CDR3 sequence reads: CASSQETGYNQPQHF. CDR3 bases: TGTGCCAGCAGCCAAGAGACAGGGTACAATCAGCCCCAGCATTTT.

This chain links TRBV29-1 with TRBJ2-3; 8 positions match TRBD1. The length of the CDR3 is 13 residues. Germline lookup yields CDR1 SQVTM and CDR2 ANQGSEA. V shed 7 bases and J 2 bases; nucleotides not matched to a gene: 5. CDR3 sequence: CSGGQGFTDTQYF. The CDR3 bases are TGCAGCGGTGGACAGGGCTTCACAGATACGCAGTATTTT.

This clonotype was counted only a few times. The V call is TRBV10-3, the J call TRBJ2-7, with TRBD1 matching over 7 bases. Germline V CDR1 and CDR2: ENHRY, SYGVKD. The CDR3 contains 15 residues. Unmatched junction bases numbered 8, after V lost 5 bases and J lost 1 base. The CDR3 loop is CAISPTTGASYEQYF. DNA of the CDR3: TGTGCCATCAGTCCGACCACAGGGGCGTCCTACGAGCAGTACTTC.

This clonotype was seen a few times. Possible read error: a much larger clone is one base away. This chain connects TRBV7-9 to TRBJ1-2; D gene unclear. CDR1 is SEHNR, CDR2 FQNEAQ, per germline (reference sequence). The CDR3 spans 13 residues. Trimming stripped 2 bases from V and 0 bases from J, with 4 bases between. The CDR3 region is CASSLQANYGYTF. In DNA, the CDR3 is TGTGCCAGCAGCTTACAGGCTAACTATGGCTACACCTTC.